Below are 24 T cell receptor beta chains sequenced from a single sample in a study of cytomegalovirus exposure and HLA in healthy donors. Produced via immunoSEQ multiplex PCR; TCRdb's table is partial and in-frame only. Altogether approximately 160,000 clones are present, 91% being singletons, with the ten largest covering over 2.5%. Material for sequencing was PBMCs. The receptors here all came from a woman between 18 and 29 years old in good health and CMV-seropositive.

The V call is TRBV4-3, the J call TRBJ2-2; 10 nucleotides match TRBD2. This CDR3 comprises 15 residues. CDR1 and CDR2 (germline): LGHNA, YSLEER. Trimming took 2 bases from V and 4 from J; bases not matched to a gene: 1. Here the CDR3 DNA reads TGCGCCAGCAGCCAACGGACTAGCGGCACCGGGGAGCTGTTTTTT. Translated, it gives CASSQRTSGTGELFF.

The chain has TRBV19 and TRBJ2-1; TRBD1 aligns across 8 bases. Germline V gives CDR1 LNHDA, CDR2 SQIVND (reference sequence). This CDR3 spans 15 amino acids. V was pared by 5 bases and J by 9 bases, with 12 bases of the junction left unmatched. CDR3 nucleotide sequence: TGTGCCAGTAGTGTTGACAGGGGCAGTGAGGCTGAGCAGTTCTTC. Translating gives CASSVDRGSEAEQFF.

V is TRBV2 and J is TRBJ2-1; 12 bases fit TRBD2. The CDR3 sequence is 15 residues long. Germline V gene lookup returns CDR1 SNHLY and CDR2 FYNNEI. J was trimmed by 8 bases and V by 3 bases; bases with no gene match: 5. The CDR3 DNA reads TGTGCCAGCAGTGATTCCCTAGCGGGGGGGCATGAGCAGTTCTTC. It specifies CASSDSLAGGHEQFF.

The chain joins TRBV28 to TRBJ2-5, with D perhaps TRBD1 (5 bases). CDR3 length equals 14 residues. V was shortened by 4 bases and J by 1 base, with 10 bases between the two germline ends. Per the germline V gene, CDR1 is MDHEN and CDR2 is SYDVKM. The CDR3 DNA follows: TGTGCCAGCAGTTCACCGACAGCCCAAGAGACCCAGTACTTC. Its protein product is CASSSPTAQETQYF. Full variable domain (outside the CDR3, taken from reference TRBV28 and TRBJ2-5): DVKVTQSSRYLVKRTGEKVFLECVQDMDHENMFWYRQDPGLGLRLIYFSYDVKMKEKGDIPEGYSVSREKKERFSLILESASTNQTSMYLCASSSPTAQETQYFGPGTRLLVL.

There are a few counts of this clone. V gene TRBV6-6 combines with J gene TRBJ1-5; the D gene is possibly TRBD1 (6 bases). The V gene's germline CDR1 is MNHNY and CDR2 SVGAGI (reference sequence). This CDR3 is 15 amino acids long. V lost 7 bases to trimming and J lost 3 bases, with 16 bases between them. The CDR3, as DNA: TGTGCCAGCACCACGGGAGGGGGTATCAATCAGCCCCAGCATTTT. This sequence encodes CASTTGGGINQPQHF.

V gene TRBV5-8 combines with J gene TRBJ1-6, with 9 positions matching TRBD1. CDR3 length equals 17 residues. With 4 bases clipped from V and 1 base from J, the junction kept 6 bases outside the gene matches. Germline-derived CDR1 and CDR2 are SGHTS and YDEGEE. CDR3 sequence (DNA): TGTGCCAGCAGCGGGAACAGGGGGCGGTCCTATAATTCACCCCTCCACTTT. Protein product: CASSGNRGRSYNSPLHF.

This chain uses TRBV7-9 with TRBJ1-1, with D perhaps TRBD1 (6 bases). V was cut by 0 bases and J by 1 base, with 15 bases left in between. This CDR3 is built from 17 residues. From germline, CDR1 is SEHNR and CDR2 FQNEAQ (reference sequence). In DNA form, the CDR3 reads TGTGCCAGCAGCTTAGCGCAATTCGGGACAACGAACACTGAAGCTTTCTTT. Protein sequence: CASSLAQFGTTNTEAFF.

This chain joins TRBV6-1 and TRBJ1-2; D remains unclear. Germline V gives CDR1 MNHNS, CDR2 SASEGT. Trimming removed 11 bases from V and 6 bases from J, with 22 bases in between. This CDR3 region has 14 residues. The CDR3 reads CASPGEFFLDGYTF. The CDR3 DNA is TGTGCCTCCCCAGGCGAGTTTTTCTTGGATGGCTACACCTTC.

This rearrangement joins TRBV7-9 to TRBJ2-2; maybe TRBD2 (5 bases). This CDR3 is 15 amino acids long. Germline V gene sequence: CDR1 SEHNR, CDR2 FQNEAQ (reference sequence). The ends were cut back, 2 bases at V and 6 bases at J, with 13 bases in the middle. The CDR3 DNA reads TGTGCCAGCAGCTTAATGTCTAGCAGAGCCGGGGAGCTGTTTTTT. This translates into CASSLMSSRAGELFF.

V gene TRBV5-1 combines with J gene TRBJ2-5; TRBD1 might be the D (5 bases). This CDR3 has 13 amino acids. Per the germline V gene, CDR1 is SGHRS and CDR2 is YFSETQ. V was shortened by 4 bases and J by 2 bases, with 9 bases between the two germline ends. CDR3 in amino acids: CASSRRQQETQYF. As DNA, the CDR3 is TGCGCCAGCAGCAGAAGACAGCAAGAGACCCAGTACTTC.

The chain has TRBV4-1 and TRBJ2-2; 7 nucleotides line up with TRBD2. Unmatched junction bases numbered 7, after V lost 1 base and J lost 5 bases. The CDR3 is made up of 16 amino acids. The germline gives CDR1 MGHRA, CDR2 YSYEKL. The CDR3 region is CASSQVPSGKTGELFF. As DNA, the CDR3 is TGCGCCAGCAGCCAAGTTCCGAGCGGGAAGACCGGGGAGCTGTTTTTT.

The chain recombines TRBV6-1 with TRBJ2-7; 8 nucleotides agree with TRBD1. This CDR3 is 15 amino acids long. After removal of 4 bases from V and 2 bases from J, the junction contained 7 bases not matched to a gene. CDR1 and CDR2 (germline): MNHNS, SASEGT. CDR3 region: CASSVNRGATYEQYF. The CDR3 coding sequence is TGTGCCAGCAGTGTAAACAGGGGGGCAACCTACGAGCAGTACTTC.

The chain employs TRBV4-3 and TRBJ2-6, with 7 bases fitting TRBD1. CDR3 size: 20 residues. The V gene end was trimmed by 2 bases and the J gene end by 0 bases; junction bases not matched to a gene: 13. Germline V gene data show CDR1 as LGHNA and CDR2 as YSLEER. The CDR3 DNA reads TGCGCCAGCAGCCAACAGGGGGTGACAGGCGGCCTCTCTGGGGCCAACGTCCTGACTTTC. This encodes CASSQQGVTGGLSGANVLTF.

The chain joins TRBV7-3 to TRBJ2-1; tentatively, D is TRBD2 (6 bases). The CDR3 spans 17 residues. The germline V gene encodes CDR1 SGHTA and CDR2 FQGTGA. Deletions cut 5 bases from V and 6 bases from J, with 23 bases between. CDR3 protein: CASSNSLPGVGGNEQFF. CDR3 bases: TGTGCCAGCAGCAACTCTCTCCCGGGAGTTGGAGGCAATGAGCAGTTCTTC. The whole variable domain, remainder taken from reference TRBV7-3 and TRBJ2-1, is GAGVSQTPSNKVTEKGKYVELRCDPISGHTALYWYRQSLGQGPEFLIYFQGTGAADDSGLPNDRFFAVRPEGSVSTLKIQRTERGDSAVYLCASSNSLPGVGGNEQFFGPGTRLTVL.

This chain uses TRBV7-9 with TRBJ2-3, with 14 positions matching TRBD2. This CDR3 has 18 residues. CDR1 is SEHNR, CDR2 FQNEAQ, per germline (reference sequence). V lost 1 base and J lost 2; bases outside the gene matches: 5. Here the CDR3 reads CASSLEGLAGEVTDTQYF. Written as DNA, the CDR3 is TGTGCCAGCAGCTTAGAGGGACTAGCGGGGGAAGTCACAGATACGCAGTATTTT.

The chain is built from TRBV7-2 and TRBJ2-3; 9 bases align to TRBD2. Germline assignment: CDR1 SGHTA and CDR2 FQGNSA. CDR3 length: 12 amino acids. V shed 4 bases and J 12 bases; nucleotides not matched to a gene: 5. CDR3 DNA sequence: TGTGCCAGCAGCTCTAGCGGGGAGTTACAGTATTTT. As protein: CASSSSGELQYF.

This clone was counted once. J is TRBJ2-7 and V is TRBV28; D remains ambiguous. Germline V gene data show CDR1 as MDHEN and CDR2 as SYDVKM. V was pared by 6 bases and J by 4 bases, with 10 bases between. The CDR3 is 12 residues long. CDR3 residues: CASRSTDYEQYF. DNA of the CDR3: TGTGCCAGCAGATCTACAGATTACGAGCAGTACTTC.

The chain uses TRBV9 and TRBJ2-3, with D unclear. The length of the CDR3 is 13 residues. Deletions cut 6 bases from V and 0 bases from J, with 8 bases between. CDR1 is SGDLS and CDR2 is YYNGEE in the germline V gene. The CDR3 sequence: CASTTDSTDTQYF. The CDR3 DNA reads TGTGCCAGCACCACAGATAGCACAGATACGCAGTATTTT.

The gene calls are TRBV27 and TRBJ2-7, with TRBD2 matching 8 bases. The CDR3 spans 15 residues. Trimming removed 5 bases from V and 0 bases from J; junction bases left unmatched: 6. Germline V gene lookup returns CDR1 MNHEY and CDR2 SMNVEV (reference sequence). CDR3 in DNA: TGTGCCAGCAGTACAGCGGGAGAGTACTCCTACGAGCAGTACTTC. It is translated as CASSTAGEYSYEQYF.

This chain links TRBV10-3 with TRBJ2-2; 15 nucleotides align to TRBD2. CDR1 and CDR2 from the germline V gene are ENHRY and SYGVKD. The trim removed 5 bases at V and 5 bases at J, leaving 3 bases unmatched. The CDR3 has 16 residues. CDR3 bases: TGTGCCATCAGTCCTGGACTAGCGGGGGGGACCGGGGAGCTGTTTTTT. Protein product: CAISPGLAGGTGELFF.

The genes are TRBV19 and TRBJ2-7; TRBD2 matches at 7 bases. The CDR3 length is 16 residues. V lost 4 bases to trimming and J lost 1 base; unmatched junction nucleotides: 10. From germline, CDR1 is LNHDA and CDR2 SQIVND (reference sequence). CDR3 sequence reads: CASSRDTAGASYEQYF. Written as DNA, the CDR3 is TGTGCCAGTAGTAGGGATACGGCGGGAGCTTCCTACGAGCAGTACTTC.

The CDR3, as DNA: TGCGCCAGCTCACCCGTGGGCAGGGGTATTGCGGCCAAAAACATTCAGTACTTC. Translated: CASSPVGRGIAAKNIQYF. J is TRBJ2-4 and V is TRBV5-1; tentative D call: TRBD1 (6 bases). Trimming took 7 bases from V and 1 from J, leaving 24 bases between them. Germline assignment: CDR1 SGHRS and CDR2 YFSETQ. This CDR3 comprises 18 residues. Looking up the rest from reference TRBV5-1 and TRBJ2-4 gives the full variable domain: KAGVTQTPRYLIKTRGQQVTLSCSPISGHRSVSWYQQTPGQGLQFLFEYFSETQRNKGNFPGRFSGRQFSNSRSEMNVSTLELGDSALYLCASSPVGRGIAAKNIQYFGAGTRLSVL.

There are a few counts of this clone. The genes are TRBV4-1 and TRBJ1-5, with D tentatively TRBD1 (5 bases). The germline V and J ends were trimmed by 2 bases and 3 bases, with 11 bases remaining between them. This CDR3 has 15 amino acids. From germline, CDR1 is MGHRA and CDR2 YSYEKL. This chain's CDR3 is CASSQSRGNNQPQHF. The CDR3 bases are TGCGCCAGCAGCCAAAGCCGGGGGAACAATCAGCCCCAGCATTTT.

This sequence joins TRBV21-1 and TRBJ2-7; TRBD2 is the table's D call, not checked against the DNA. TRBV21-1 is a listed pseudogene. The CDR3 has 11 amino acids. In nucleotides, the CDR3 is TGTGCCAGCAAGGGAGTCTACGAGCAGTACTTC. Translating gives CASKGVYEQYF.